The 25 T cell receptor beta chains below come from one sample, sequenced in a study of response to subunit inactivated influenza vaccine. TCRdb fed the RT-PCR reads into MiXCR, producing one record per CDR3 protein. The profile shows 500,000 to 600,000 distinct CDR3 sequences, roughly 8.2% of them singletons. This material consisted of PBMCs from blood, taken roughly 24 months after vaccination. Every receptor here comes from a man between 45 and 75 years old who received an inactivated influenza vaccine.

This chain uses TRBV12-3 or TRBV12-4 with TRBJ2-3; D uncertain. The length of the CDR3 is 13 residues. Trimming left V 2 bases short and J 7 bases short, with 10 bases between. CDR3 nucleotide sequence: TGTGCCAGCAGTTTAACTGGACCAAATACGCAGTATTTT. This gives the protein CASSLTGPNTQYF.

This sequence joins TRBV20-1 and TRBJ2-7, with a tentative D call TRBD2 (5 bases). Trimming shortened V by 6 bases and J by 9 bases, and 15 bases separated the two germline ends. The length of the CDR3 is 11 residues. Germline V gene sequence: CDR1 DFQATT, CDR2 SNEGSKA (reference sequence). The chain's CDR3 is CSAYPGSGQYF. CDR3 bases: TGCAGTGCCTACCCGGGGTCCGGGCAGTACTTC.

The chain recombines TRBV24-1 with TRBJ2-1; 7 bases are a match to TRBD1. The CDR3 sequence is 13 residues long. CDR1 and CDR2 (germline): KGHDR, SFDVKD. The V and J ends lost 3 bases and 8 bases, in that order; junction bases with no gene match: 3. CDR3 in DNA: TGTGCCACCAGTGATGTCGACAGGGATGAGCAGTTCTTC. Protein sequence: CATSDVDRDEQFF.

This clonotype has just a few counts. The rearrangement joins TRBV3-1 to TRBJ1-1, with D unclear. Germline values: CDR1 LGHDT, CDR2 YNNKEL (reference sequence). This CDR3 spans 14 amino acids. The ends were cut back, 3 bases at V and 1 base at J, with 9 bases in the middle. The CDR3 sequence is CASSQVSANTEAFF. For the CDR3, the DNA is TGTGCCAGCAGCCAGGTCAGTGCGAACACTGAAGCTTTCTTT.

V gene TRBV20-1 combines with J gene TRBJ2-2; 15 bases agree with TRBD2. Germline V CDR1 and CDR2: DFQATT, SNEGSKA (reference sequence). Unmatched junction bases numbered 9, after V lost 2 bases and J lost 5 bases. CDR3 length equals 18 residues. CDR3 loop: CSARYFGTSGGRTGELFF. In DNA form, the CDR3 reads TGCAGTGCTAGATATTTCGGGACTAGCGGGGGGCGGACCGGGGAGCTGTTTTTT.

CDR3 DNA: TGTGCCAGCAGTGAAGAAATCGGAGGCCGATCCGGGGAGCTGTTTTTT. This sequence encodes CASSEEIGGRSGELFF. The rearrangement uses TRBV6-1 and TRBJ2-2, with D tentatively TRBD2 (5 bases). The V and J ends lost 1 base and 6 bases respectively, with 15 bases between them. The CDR3 consists of 16 residues. The germline V gene encodes CDR1 MNHNS and CDR2 SASEGT.

V usage is TRBV20-1 and J usage is TRBJ2-7, with D possibly TRBD2 on 6 matching bases. The CDR3 spans 19 residues. Germline V gene sequence: CDR1 DFQATT, CDR2 SNEGSKA (reference sequence). V lost 5 bases and J lost 2, with 31 bases in between. As DNA, the CDR3 is TGCAGTGCTGGATGGACTAATTTGTTCAAAACGGGGTCGGCCTACGAGCAGTACTTC. Translation: CSAGWTNLFKTGSAYEQYF.

The chain couples TRBV20-1 to TRBJ1-1, with 9 bases matching TRBD1. V was pared by 0 bases and J by 13 bases, with 3 bases of the junction left unmatched. Germline assignment: CDR1 DFQATT and CDR2 SNEGSKA (reference sequence). The CDR3 has 11 residues. The CDR3 nucleotides read TGCAGTGCTAGAGATGGGACAGGGCTTTTCTTT. It is translated as CSARDGTGLFF.

This clonotype was detected many times. The chain carries TRBV11-2 and TRBJ2-3; possibly TRBD1 for D (5 bases). Germline-derived CDR1 and CDR2 are SGHAT and FQNNGV. Trimming stripped 0 bases from V and 2 bases from J, with 15 bases between. CDR3 length equals 17 residues. CDR3 DNA: TGTGCCAGCAGCTTAGATGCAGGGTCGACGTTCACAGATACGCAGTATTTT. Translation gives CASSLDAGSTFTDTQYF.

This clonotype was counted many times. V and J are TRBV11-2 and TRBJ2-3; no clear D gene. Germline V gene lookup returns CDR1 SGHAT and CDR2 FQNNGV. This CDR3 spans 14 amino acids. The V end lost 5 bases, the J end lost 6 bases, and 15 bases lay between the germline ends. CDR3 in amino acids: CASSVMALADTQYF. CDR3 DNA: TGTGCCAGCAGCGTGATGGCCCTTGCGGATACGCAGTATTTT.

The chain is built from TRBV27 and TRBJ2-2, with TRBD1 as a possible D gene (5 bases). Trimming took off 3 bases at V and 8 bases at J, with 10 bases between the two ends. The CDR3 runs to 13 residues. CDR1 and CDR2 (germline): MNHEY, SMNVEV (reference sequence). This CDR3 reads CASSFQGIGELFF. CDR3 nucleotides: TGTGCCAGCAGTTTCCAGGGAATAGGGGAGCTGTTTTTT.

This clonotype occurred a few times. This sequence joins TRBV6-5 and TRBJ2-1; D perhaps matches TRBD2 (6 bases). The CDR3 is made up of 15 amino acids. The germline CDR1 and CDR2 sequences are MNHEY and SVGAGI. The ends were cut back, 2 bases at V and 6 bases at J, with 14 bases in the middle. The CDR3 spells CASSYEWGLINEQFF. Here the CDR3 DNA reads TGTGCCAGCAGTTACGAGTGGGGACTGATCAATGAGCAGTTCTTC.

This clonotype has more than one count but fewer than ten. The chain combines TRBV25-1 with TRBJ2-2; D perhaps matches TRBD2 (6 bases). CDR1 MGHDK and CDR2 SYGVNS come from the germline V gene. The germline V and J ends were trimmed by 5 bases and 2 bases, with 15 bases remaining between them. The CDR3 extends over 16 amino acids. CDR3 in amino acids: CASSRQRGGNTGELFF. The DNA for the CDR3 is TGTGCCAGCAGTAGACAACGGGGAGGTAACACCGGGGAGCTGTTTTTT. The entire variable domain, with the rest obtained from reference TRBV25-1 and TRBJ2-2, is as follows: EADIYQTPRYLVIGTGKKITLECSQTMGHDKMYWYQQDPGMELHLIHYSYGVNSTEKGDLSSESTVSRIRTEHFPLTLESARPSHTSQYLCASSRQRGGNTGELFFGEGSRLTVL.

Ten or more counts support this clonotype. The chain uses TRBV5-1 and TRBJ2-2; the match to TRBD2 covers 13 bases. The CDR3 consists of 18 residues. The germline gives CDR1 SGHRS, CDR2 YFSETQ. V lost 6 bases, J lost 4 bases, and 12 bases stayed unmatched. CDR3 coding DNA: TGCGCCAGCACCCGGAGGACTAGCGGGAGAATTGCCACCGGGGAGCTGTTTTTT. It codes for CASTRRTSGRIATGELFF.

The chain uses TRBV28 and TRBJ2-7; 9 nucleotides match TRBD1. The V and J ends lost 5 bases and 6 bases, in that order; junction bases with no gene match: 11. There are 15 residues in the CDR3. Germline lookup yields CDR1 MDHEN and CDR2 SYDVKM. The CDR3 sequence: CASSTAGTGLREQYF. In DNA form, the CDR3 reads TGTGCCAGCAGTACAGCCGGGACAGGGCTCCGCGAGCAGTACTTC.

This clonotype has only a few counts. The chain links TRBV12-3 or TRBV12-4 to TRBJ1-3; D call uncertain. With 5 bases removed from V and 0 bases from J, the gap between germline ends came to 8 bases. This CDR3 has 14 residues. The CDR3 loop reads CASSPRYSGNTIYF. The CDR3 DNA reads TGTGCCAGCAGTCCCCGCTACTCTGGAAACACCATATATTTT.

This clonotype was recorded many times. The chain is built from TRBV3-1 and TRBJ1-2; D is uncertain. The CDR3 is made up of 12 amino acids. CDR1 and CDR2 (germline): LGHDT, YNNKEL (reference sequence). Trimming took off 6 bases at V and 7 bases at J, with 12 bases between the two ends. In DNA, the CDR3 is TGTGCCAGCAGTGACTGGGAGAGTGGCTACACCTTC. Residues: CASSDWESGYTF. Combining the CDR3 with reference TRBV3-1 and TRBJ1-2 gives the whole variable domain DTAVSQTPKYLVTQMGNDKSIKCEQNLGHDTMYWYKQDSKKFLKIMFSYNNKELIINETVPNRFSPKSPDKAHLNLHINSLELGDSAVYFCASSDWESGYTFGSGTRLTVV.

This clonotype was counted many times. The chain uses TRBV20-1 and TRBJ2-7; possibly TRBD2 for D (5 bases). V was clipped by 6 bases and J by 0 bases, with 9 bases between them. This CDR3 is 12 amino acids long. Germline-derived CDR1 and CDR2 are DFQATT and SNEGSKA (reference sequence). Written as DNA, the CDR3 is TGCAGTGCCCTCCGGGACTCCTACGAGCAGTACTTC. This codes for CSALRDSYEQYF.

This clonotype was detected only a few times. V gene TRBV9 combines with J gene TRBJ1-2, with a weak D call TRBD1 (5 bases). Looked up from germline, CDR1 is SGDLS and CDR2 is YYNGEE. This CDR3 contains 14 residues. V lost 3 bases to trimming and J lost 3 bases, with 12 bases between them. CDR3 coding DNA: TGTGCCAGCAGCGCTCACCCGGGGGACTATGGCTACACCTTC. This translates into CASSAHPGDYGYTF.

This clonotype was counted ten times or more. The rearrangement uses TRBV12-3 or TRBV12-4 and TRBJ2-2; D is undetermined. The CDR3 loop spans 13 amino acids. Trimming removed 3 bases at V and 8 bases at J, with 10 bases between. CDR3 nucleotide sequence: TGTGCCAGCAGTTTCAAAGGGCGAGGGGAGCTGTTTTTT. Its protein is CASSFKGRGELFF.

In its sample, this clonotype was seen a few times. The V gene is TRBV20-1, the J gene TRBJ2-1; 10 bases match TRBD2. The CDR3 has 16 amino acids. Germline values: CDR1 DFQATT, CDR2 SNEGSKA (reference sequence). With V trimmed by 2 bases and J by 1 base, 5 bases remained unmatched. The CDR3 sequence: CSARPVAGGSYNEQFF. Written as DNA, the CDR3 is TGCAGTGCTAGACCTGTAGCGGGAGGATCCTACAATGAGCAGTTCTTC.

This clonotype turned up a few times. V and J are TRBV20-1 and TRBJ1-1; TRBD1 is a possible D gene (5 bases). The length of the CDR3 is 14 residues. V was pared by 1 base and J by 3 bases, with 12 bases between. Germline V CDR1 and CDR2: DFQATT, SNEGSKA (reference sequence). The CDR3 reads CSARVGGADTEAFF. CDR3 bases: TGCAGTGCTAGAGTGGGAGGGGCTGACACTGAAGCTTTCTTT.

J is TRBJ2-3 and V is TRBV5-8; D remains unclear. Germline-derived CDR1 and CDR2 are SGHTS and YDEGEE. Trimming left V 2 bases short and J 6 bases short, with 7 bases between. CDR3 length equals 12 residues. The CDR3 spells CASSFNSDTQYF. The CDR3 nucleotides read TGTGCCAGCAGCTTTAACTCCGATACGCAGTATTTT.

In its sample, this clonotype was seen a few times. The chain carries TRBV6-1 and TRBJ2-7, with 8 bases aligning to TRBD1. The CDR3 extends over 14 amino acids. The V gene's germline CDR1 is MNHNS and CDR2 SASEGT. With 7 bases clipped from V and 3 bases from J, the junction kept 8 bases outside the gene matches. The CDR3 DNA sequence: TGTGCCAGCAAAGTTGACACAGGGGGCTACGAGCAGTACTTC. Amino acid sequence: CASKVDTGGYEQYF.

The table lists this clonotype with a few counts. V gene TRBV15 combines with J gene TRBJ2-7; D ambiguous. V lost 0 bases to trimming and J lost 4 bases, with 7 bases between them. Germline V gene sequence: CDR1 LNHNV, CDR2 YYDKDF (reference sequence). The CDR3 has 13 residues. The CDR3 loop reads CATSRDQVYEQYF. The CDR3 region has the DNA TGTGCCACCAGCAGAGATCAAGTTTACGAGCAGTACTTC. Combining the CDR3 with reference TRBV15 and TRBJ2-7 gives the whole variable domain DAMVIQNPRYQVTQFGKPVTLSCSQTLNHNVMYWYQQKSSQAPKLLFHYYDKDFNNEADTPDNFQSRRPNTSFCFLDIRSPGLGDTAMYLCATSRDQVYEQYFGPGTRLTVT.